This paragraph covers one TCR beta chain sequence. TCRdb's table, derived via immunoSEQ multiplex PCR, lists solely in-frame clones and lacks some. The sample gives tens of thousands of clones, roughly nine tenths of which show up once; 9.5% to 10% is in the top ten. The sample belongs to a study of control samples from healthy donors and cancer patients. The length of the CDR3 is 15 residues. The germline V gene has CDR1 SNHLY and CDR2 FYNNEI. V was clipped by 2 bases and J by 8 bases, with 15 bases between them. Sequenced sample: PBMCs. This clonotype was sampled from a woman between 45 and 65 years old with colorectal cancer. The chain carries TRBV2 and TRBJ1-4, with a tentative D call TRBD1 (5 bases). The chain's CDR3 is CASSERTLGGEKLFF. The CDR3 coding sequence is TGTGCCAGCAGTGAAAGGACACTGGGGGGGGAAAAACTGTTTTTT.